This T cell receptor beta chain emerged from a study of blood T cell repertoires in COVID-19. Study-wide context: Both acute and convalescent COVID-19 samples were obtained from the United States, Italy and Spain. The analysed material was cDNA or gDNA that came from T cells, B-cell-depleted T cells, or PBMCs.

Followed over time, Seattle patients had been enrolled while infection was active. CDR3 length: 13 residues. V shed 0 bases and J shed 5 bases, with 8 bases lying between them. Germline loops: CDR1 SGHRS, CDR2 YFSETQ. Measured with immunoSEQ multiplex PCR; TCRdb has only the in-frame clones, and not every one. Of 100,000 to 150,000 clones in the sample, roughly nine tenths were seen once. Sequenced: peripheral blood. The gene calls are TRBV5-1 and TRBJ1-2; D gene unclear. The clonotype comes from a man aged 55 to 70 with COVID-19, enrolled during active disease. The CDR3 DNA sequence: TGCGCCAGCAGCTTGGGAACAGAATATGGCTACACCTTC. As protein: CASSLGTEYGYTF.